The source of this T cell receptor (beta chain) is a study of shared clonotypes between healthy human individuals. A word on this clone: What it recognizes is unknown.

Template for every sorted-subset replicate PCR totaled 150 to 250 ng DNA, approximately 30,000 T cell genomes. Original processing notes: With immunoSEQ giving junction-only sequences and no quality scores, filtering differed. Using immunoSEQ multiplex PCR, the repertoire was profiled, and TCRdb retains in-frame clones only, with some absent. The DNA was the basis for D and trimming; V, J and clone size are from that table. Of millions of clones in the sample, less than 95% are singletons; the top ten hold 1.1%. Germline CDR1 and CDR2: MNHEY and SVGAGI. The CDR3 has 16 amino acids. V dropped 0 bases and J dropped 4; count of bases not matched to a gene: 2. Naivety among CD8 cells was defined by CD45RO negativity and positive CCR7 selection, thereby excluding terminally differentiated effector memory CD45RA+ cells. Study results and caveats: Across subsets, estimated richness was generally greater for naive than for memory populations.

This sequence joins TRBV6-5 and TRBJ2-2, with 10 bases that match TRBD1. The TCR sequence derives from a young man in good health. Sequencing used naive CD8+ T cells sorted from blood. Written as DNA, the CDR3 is TGTGCCAGCAGTTACTCGACAGGGGGCCCCACCGGGGAGCTGTTTTTT. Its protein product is CASSYSTGGPTGELFF.